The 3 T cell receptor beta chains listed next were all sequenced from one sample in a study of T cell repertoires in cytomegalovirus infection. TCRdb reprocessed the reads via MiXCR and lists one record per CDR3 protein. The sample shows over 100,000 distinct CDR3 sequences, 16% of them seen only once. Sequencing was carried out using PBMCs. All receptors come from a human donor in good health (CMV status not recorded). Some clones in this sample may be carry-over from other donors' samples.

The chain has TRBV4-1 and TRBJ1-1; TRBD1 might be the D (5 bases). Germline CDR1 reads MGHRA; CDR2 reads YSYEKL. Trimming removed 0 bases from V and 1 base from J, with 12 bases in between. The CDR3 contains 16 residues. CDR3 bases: TGCGCCAGCAGCCAAGAGGAGGGACTGAAGAACACTGAAGCTTTCTTT. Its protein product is CASSQEEGLKNTEAFF.

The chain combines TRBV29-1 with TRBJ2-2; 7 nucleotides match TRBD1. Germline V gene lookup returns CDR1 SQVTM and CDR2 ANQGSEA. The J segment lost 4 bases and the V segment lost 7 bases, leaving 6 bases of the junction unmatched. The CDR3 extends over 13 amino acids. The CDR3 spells CSGGQRGTGELFF. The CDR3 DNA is TGCAGCGGGGGACAGAGAGGCACCGGGGAGCTGTTTTTT.

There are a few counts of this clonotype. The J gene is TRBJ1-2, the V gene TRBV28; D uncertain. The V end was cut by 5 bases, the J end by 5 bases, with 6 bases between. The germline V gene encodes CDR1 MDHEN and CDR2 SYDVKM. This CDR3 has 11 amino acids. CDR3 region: CASSKNYGYTF. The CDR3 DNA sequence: TGTGCCAGCAGTAAGAATTATGGCTACACCTTC.